The 11 T cell receptor beta chains below come from one sample, sequenced in a study of identical twins. MiXCR was run by TCRdb on the 5' RACE reads, yielding one entry per CDR3 protein. The sample lists roughly 1.6 million distinct CDR3 sequences, about 32% occurring once. Sequenced: cord blood. Receptors were obtained from a newborn girl in good health.

The table lists this clonotype with a few counts. This chain joins TRBV7-2 and TRBJ1-2; TRBD1 is a possible D gene (5 bases). The CDR3 has 12 amino acids. Trimming shortened V by 5 bases and J by 5 bases, and 9 bases separated the two germline ends. Germline V gene lookup returns CDR1 SGHTA and CDR2 FQGNSA. In DNA, the CDR3 is TGTGCCAGCAGCCACGACAGATATGGCTACACCTTC. Protein sequence: CASSHDRYGYTF.

CDR3 sequence reads: CASSQASHYEQYF. Written as DNA, the CDR3 is TGTGCCAGCAGCCAGGCTAGCCACTACGAGCAGTACTTC. This chain joins TRBV3-1 and TRBJ2-7, with D tentatively TRBD2 (5 bases). This CDR3 has 13 residues. V was clipped by 3 bases and J by 3 bases, with 9 bases between them. Looked up from germline, CDR1 is LGHDT and CDR2 is YNNKEL (reference sequence).

This clonotype was counted only a few times. V usage is TRBV2 and J usage is TRBJ2-7, with 9 bases lining up with TRBD1. CDR3 length: 14 residues. Germline loops: CDR1 SNHLY, CDR2 FYNNEI. V gave up 6 bases and J gave up 2 bases; unmatched junction bases: 5. The CDR3 here is CASSDRGRPYEQYF. Written as DNA, the CDR3 is TGTGCCAGCAGCGACAGGGGGAGACCCTACGAGCAGTACTTC.

This clonotype was found a few times. CDR3: CASSLYWTGKETEAFF. In DNA form, the CDR3 reads TGTGCCAGCAGCCTTTACTGGACAGGGAAGGAGACTGAAGCTTTCTTT. The chain joins TRBV12-3 or TRBV12-4 to TRBJ1-1; TRBD1 matches 8 bases. This CDR3 contains 16 residues. The V and J ends lost 6 bases and 5 bases, in that order; junction bases with no gene match: 14.

This clonotype was counted at least ten times. The chain couples TRBV20-1 to TRBJ2-7; D is uncertain. V dropped 1 base and J dropped 2 bases, with 6 bases sitting between them. The V gene's germline CDR1 is DFQATT and CDR2 SNEGSKA (reference sequence). The CDR3 covers 12 residues. The CDR3 nucleotides are TGCAGTGCTAGAGCGGGCCCCTACGAGCAGTACTTC. Protein product: CSARAGPYEQYF.

This chain connects TRBV4-2 to TRBJ1-2; 9 bases fit TRBD1. Germline V CDR1 and CDR2: LGHNA, YNFKEQ. The CDR3 runs 16 residues. The junction had 12 bases not matched to a gene; V was cut back by 2 bases and J by 8 bases. CDR3 bases: TGTGCCAGCAGCCAAAGTCCGGGACAGGGAATTTACGGCTACACCTTC. This encodes CASSQSPGQGIYGYTF.

This clonotype was seen a handful of times. The chain links TRBV6-5 to TRBJ2-1, with D perhaps TRBD1 (5 bases). V was clipped by 4 bases and J by 5 bases, with 15 bases between them. The CDR3 is made up of 15 amino acids. Germline values: CDR1 MNHEY, CDR2 SVGAGI. This chain's CDR3 is CASSWGRGVHNEQFF. CDR3 DNA sequence: TGTGCCAGCAGTTGGGGAAGGGGCGTTCACAATGAGCAGTTCTTC.

The J gene is TRBJ2-7, the V gene TRBV28; tentatively, D is TRBD2 (6 bases). This CDR3 spans 14 amino acids. Germline V CDR1 and CDR2: MDHEN, SYDVKM. V was shortened by 3 bases and J by 3 bases, with 12 bases between the two germline ends. The CDR3, as DNA: TGTGCCAGCAGTTTTGTAGGGGAGGACTACGAGCAGTACTTC. It specifies CASSFVGEDYEQYF. Looking up the rest from reference TRBV28 and TRBJ2-7 gives the full variable domain: DVKVTQSSRYLVKRTGEKVFLECVQDMDHENMFWYRQDPGLGLRLIYFSYDVKMKEKGDIPEGYSVSREKKERFSLILESASTNQTSMYLCASSFVGEDYEQYFGPGTRLTVT.

The V gene is TRBV5-1, the J gene TRBJ2-1, with 10 bases lining up with TRBD1. V lost 1 base, J lost 6 bases, and 4 bases stayed unmatched. The CDR3 is made up of 15 amino acids. Germline V gene sequence: CDR1 SGHRS, CDR2 YFSETQ. CDR3: CASSLRTGGSNEQFF. As DNA, the CDR3 is TGCGCCAGCAGCTTGAGGACAGGGGGGAGCAATGAGCAGTTCTTC.

The chain is built from TRBV12-3 or TRBV12-4 and TRBJ2-7; 9 bases line up with TRBD1. This CDR3 has 14 residues. V shed 5 bases, J shed 3 bases, and the junction held 5 bases outside the gene matches. The CDR3 spells CASSHRQGGYEQYF. As DNA, the CDR3 is TGTGCCAGCAGTCATCGACAGGGGGGCTACGAGCAGTACTTC.

The chain joins TRBV3-1 to TRBJ2-3; D ambiguous. V was trimmed by 2 bases and J by 9 bases, leaving 6 bases between them. CDR1 and CDR2 from the germline V gene are LGHDT and YNNKEL (reference sequence). There are 11 residues in the CDR3. DNA of the CDR3: TGTGCCAGCAGCCAACTAGGCACGCAGTATTTT. The encoded protein is CASSQLGTQYF.